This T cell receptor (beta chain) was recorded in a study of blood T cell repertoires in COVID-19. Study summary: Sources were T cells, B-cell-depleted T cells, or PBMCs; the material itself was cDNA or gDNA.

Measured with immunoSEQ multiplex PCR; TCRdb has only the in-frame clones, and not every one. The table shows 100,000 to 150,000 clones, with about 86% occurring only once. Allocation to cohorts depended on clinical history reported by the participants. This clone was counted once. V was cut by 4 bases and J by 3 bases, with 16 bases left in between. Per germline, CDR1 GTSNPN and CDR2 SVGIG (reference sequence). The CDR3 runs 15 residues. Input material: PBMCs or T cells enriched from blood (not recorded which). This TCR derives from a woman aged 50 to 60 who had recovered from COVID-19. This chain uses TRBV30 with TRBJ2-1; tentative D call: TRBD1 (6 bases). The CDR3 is CAWTSRQGIYNEQFF. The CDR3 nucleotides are TGTGCCTGGACATCTCGGCAGGGGATCTACAATGAGCAGTTCTTC. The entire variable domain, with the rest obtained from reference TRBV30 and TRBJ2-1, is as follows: SQTIHQWPATLVQPVGSPLSLECTVEGTSNPNLYWYRQAAGRGLQLLFYSVGIGQISSEVPQNLSASRPQDRQFILSSKKLLLSDSGFYLCAWTSRQGIYNEQFFGPGTRLTVL.